This entry describes one T cell receptor beta chain. CDR1 is SEHNR and CDR2 is FQNEAQ in the germline V gene (reference sequence). V was shortened by 3 bases and J by 1 base, with 12 bases between the two germline ends. The CDR3 has 15 residues. Libraries were prepared by immunoSEQ multiplex PCR; TCRdb keeps only in-frame clonotypes and omits some of them. The table shows roughly 200,000 clones, with 80% to 90% occurring only once. The data were taken from a study of blood T cell repertoires in COVID-19. The V and J genes are TRBV7-9 and TRBJ2-5, with D perhaps TRBD1 (6 bases). Sequencing used peripheral blood. The sequence came from a human donor with active or convalescent COVID-19. The donor label of this sample is uncertain. The CDR3 loop is CASSFLRDIQETQYF. CDR3 nucleotide sequence: TGTGCCAGCAGCTTCCTCCGGGACATCCAAGAGACCCAGTACTTC.